This T cell receptor beta chain was documented in a study of cytomegalovirus exposure and HLA in healthy donors. Study findings and constraints: The classifier, whose performance was assessed in both the original and validation cohorts, reportedly diagnosed cytomegalovirus status with high specificity and sensitivity. Clonal expansion was found to be greater in HLA-associated TCR beta chains than in equally common others in a later analysis.

This clone was recorded once. What it recognizes is unknown. Germline V gene sequence: CDR1 PRHDT, CDR2 FYEKMQ (reference sequence). This CDR3 region has 14 residues. The junction had 8 bases not matched to a gene; V was cut back by 5 bases and J by 10 bases. The PCR had 60 Vbeta and 13 Jbeta primers. The data were produced by immunoSEQ multiplex PCR, yet TCRdb's version contains in-frame clones alone and is incomplete. The table records about 110,000 clones, around 71% of them present only once. The V and J genes are TRBV13 and TRBJ2-1; 10 bases align to TRBD1. Sequencing was performed on PBMCs. This sequence originates from a boy between 10 and 17 years old in good health and CMV-seronegative. The chain's CDR3 is CASSLRQGAWEQFF. The DNA for the CDR3 is TGTGCCAGCAGCCTCCGACAGGGGGCCTGGGAGCAGTTCTTC.